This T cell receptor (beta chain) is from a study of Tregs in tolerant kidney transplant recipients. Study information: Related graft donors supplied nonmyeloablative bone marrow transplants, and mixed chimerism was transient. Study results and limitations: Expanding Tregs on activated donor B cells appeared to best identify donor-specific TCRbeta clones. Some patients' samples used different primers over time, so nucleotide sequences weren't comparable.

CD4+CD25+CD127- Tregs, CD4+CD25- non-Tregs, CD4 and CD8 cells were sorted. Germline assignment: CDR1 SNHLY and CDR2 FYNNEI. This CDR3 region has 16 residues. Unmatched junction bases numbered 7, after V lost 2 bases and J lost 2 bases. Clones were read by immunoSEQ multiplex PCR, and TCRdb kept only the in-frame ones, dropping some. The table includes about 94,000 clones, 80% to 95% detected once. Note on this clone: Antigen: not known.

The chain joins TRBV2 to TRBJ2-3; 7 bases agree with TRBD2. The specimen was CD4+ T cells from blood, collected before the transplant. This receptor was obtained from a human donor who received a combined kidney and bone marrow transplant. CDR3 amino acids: CASSEPASGFTDTQYF. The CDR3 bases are TGTGCCAGCAGTGAACCGGCTAGCGGCTTCACAGATACGCAGTATTTT.